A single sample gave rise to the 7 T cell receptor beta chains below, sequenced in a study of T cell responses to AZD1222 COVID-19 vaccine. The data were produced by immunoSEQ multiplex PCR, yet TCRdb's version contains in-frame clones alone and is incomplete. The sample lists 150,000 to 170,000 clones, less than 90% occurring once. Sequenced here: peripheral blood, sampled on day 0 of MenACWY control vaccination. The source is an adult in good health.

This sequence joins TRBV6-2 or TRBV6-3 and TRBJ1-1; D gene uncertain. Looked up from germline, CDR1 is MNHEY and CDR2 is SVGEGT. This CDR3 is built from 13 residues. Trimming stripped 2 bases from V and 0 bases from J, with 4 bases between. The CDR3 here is CASSYVMNTEAFF. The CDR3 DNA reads TGTGCCAGCAGTTACGTAATGAACACTGAAGCTTTCTTT.

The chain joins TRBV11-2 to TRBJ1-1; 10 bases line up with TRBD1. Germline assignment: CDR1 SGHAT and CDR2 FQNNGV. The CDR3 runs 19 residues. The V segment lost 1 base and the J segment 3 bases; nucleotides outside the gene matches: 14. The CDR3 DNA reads TGTGCCAGCAGCTTAGCCGGTATCCGGGACAGGGGAATTCACACTGAAGCTTTCTTT. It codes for CASSLAGIRDRGIHTEAFF.

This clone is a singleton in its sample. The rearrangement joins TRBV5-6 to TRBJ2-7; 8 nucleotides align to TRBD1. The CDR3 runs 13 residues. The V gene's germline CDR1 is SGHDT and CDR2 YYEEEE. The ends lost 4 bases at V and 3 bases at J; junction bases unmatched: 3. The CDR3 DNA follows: TGTGCCAGCAGCCGGGACAGGAGCTACGAGCAGTACTTC. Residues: CASSRDRSYEQYF.

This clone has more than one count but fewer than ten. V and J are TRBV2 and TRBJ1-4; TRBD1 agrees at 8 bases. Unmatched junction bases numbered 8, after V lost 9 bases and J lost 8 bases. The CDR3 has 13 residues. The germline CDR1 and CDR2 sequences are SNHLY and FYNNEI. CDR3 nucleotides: TGTGCCAGTAACACAGGGGGAGACGAAAAACTGTTTTTT. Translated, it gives CASNTGGDEKLFF.

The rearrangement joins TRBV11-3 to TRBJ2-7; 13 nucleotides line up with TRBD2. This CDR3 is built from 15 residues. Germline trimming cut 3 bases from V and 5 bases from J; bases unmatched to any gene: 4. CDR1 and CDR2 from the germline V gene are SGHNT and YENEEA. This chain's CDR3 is CASSFSGTSGDEQYF. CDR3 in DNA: TGTGCCAGCAGCTTCTCCGGGACTAGCGGGGACGAGCAGTACTTC.

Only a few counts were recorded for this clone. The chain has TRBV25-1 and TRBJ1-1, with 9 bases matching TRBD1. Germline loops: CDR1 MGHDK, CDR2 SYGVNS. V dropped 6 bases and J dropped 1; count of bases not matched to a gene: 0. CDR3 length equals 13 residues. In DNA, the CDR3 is TGTGCCAGCAGGACAGGGGGGAACACTGAAGCTTTCTTT. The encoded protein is CASRTGGNTEAFF.

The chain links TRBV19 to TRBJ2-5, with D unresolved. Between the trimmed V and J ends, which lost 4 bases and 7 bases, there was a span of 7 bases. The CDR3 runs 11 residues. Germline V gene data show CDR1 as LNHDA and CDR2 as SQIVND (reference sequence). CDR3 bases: TGTGCCAGTAGTACGTCCGGGACCCAGTACTTC. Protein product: CASSTSGTQYF.